These 21 T cell receptor beta chains originate from one sample sequenced in a study of immune heterogeneity within non-small cell lung tumors. A multiplex PCR containing 32 V primers and 13 J primers was used to amplify TCR beta CDR3. Via MiXCR, TCRdb re-called the multiplex PCR reads, giving one row per CDR3 protein. The sample includes roughly 3,300 distinct CDR3 sequences, 15% to 20% of them seen just once. For each sample, template was about 600 ng of bulk tumor genomic DNA. Biopsies, several per primary tumor and spaced far apart, were collected during surgery. The patients were newly diagnosed with non-small cell lung cancer, had not been treated, and had curative surgery. Sequences were obtained from lung tumor tissue. These receptors all come from a man in his fifties or sixties with non-small cell lung cancer.

By share of the sample, this clonotype is large. This sequence joins TRBV2 and TRBJ1-5; D gene uncertain. CDR1 is SNHLY and CDR2 is FYNNEI in the germline V gene. The V end lost 6 bases, the J end lost 5 bases, and 11 bases lay between the germline ends. The CDR3 has 13 amino acids. CDR3 amino acids: CASSGTDYQPQHF. The CDR3 nucleotides read TGTGCCAGCAGCGGAACAGATTATCAGCCCCAGCATTTT.

By sample fraction, this clonotype is medium-sized. J is TRBJ2-7 and V is TRBV4-1; 9 bases are shared with TRBD2. V dropped 2 bases and J dropped 6; count of bases not matched to a gene: 14. Germline values: CDR1 MGHRA, CDR2 YSYEKL. The CDR3 has 17 amino acids. This chain's CDR3 is CASSQFKTGTSPLEQYF. The CDR3 DNA reads as TGCGCCAGCAGCCAATTCAAAACCGGGACTAGCCCTCTCGAGCAGTACTTC.

This clonotype is classed as medium-sized. The chain is built from TRBV6-5 and TRBJ1-6; unclear D gene. Deletions cut 0 bases from V and 7 bases from J, with 10 bases between. This CDR3 has 15 residues. Looked up from germline, CDR1 is MNHEY and CDR2 is SVGAGI. The CDR3 coding sequence is TGTGCCAGCAGTTACTCGGAGGGCGTAAATTCACCCCTCCACTTT. As protein: CASSYSEGVNSPLHF.

The genes are TRBV4-1 and TRBJ2-5; D is ambiguous. V lost 4 bases, J lost 0 bases, and 9 bases lay in between. The germline V gene has CDR1 MGHRA and CDR2 YSYEKL. The CDR3 covers 14 residues. CDR3 nucleotides: TGCGCCAGCAGCCCAGTGCTCTACCAAGAGACCCAGTACTTC. This codes for CASSPVLYQETQYF.

This rearrangement joins TRBV6-2 or TRBV6-3 to TRBJ2-5, with 10 positions matching TRBD2. Germline V lookup: CDR1 MNHEY, CDR2 SVGEGT. The CDR3 sequence is 17 residues long. V lost 2 bases, J lost 0 bases, and 6 bases stayed unmatched. The CDR3 sequence: CASSYEAGGPDQETQYF. Written as DNA, the CDR3 is TGTGCCAGCAGTTACGAAGCGGGAGGGCCGGACCAAGAGACCCAGTACTTC.

With respect to this clonotype: Possible read error: a much larger clone is one base away. In this CDR3 the conserved last residue, phenylalanine or tryptophan, is missing, so a read error is likely. The chain carries TRBV7-3 and TRBJ2-1, with 8 bases fitting TRBD1. The V segment lost 5 bases and the J segment 0 bases; nucleotides outside the gene matches: 6. The CDR3 is made up of 16 amino acids. Germline CDR1 and CDR2: SGHTA and FQGTGA. Here the CDR3 DNA reads TGTGCCAGCAGCCCAGGGGGCCCGAGCTCCTACAATGAGCAGTTCTAC. Translated, it gives CASSPGGPSSYNEQFY.

On this clonotype itself: A much larger clone lies a single base off, so this may be a read error. The gene calls are TRBV19 and TRBJ1-4, with TRBD1 as a possible D gene (5 bases). The CDR3 contains 14 residues. Germline values: CDR1 LNHDA, CDR2 SQIVND (reference sequence). V lost 5 bases to trimming and J lost 5 bases, with 12 bases between them. The CDR3 DNA is TGTGCCAGTAGTGACCGGGACTCAAATGAAAAACTGTTTTTT. This translates into CASSDRDSNEKLFF.

This clonotype occurred a few times. The junction differs from germline at one of its ends, possibly a read error. This chain's CDR3 is CASGLDVAYNEQFF. The CDR3 coding sequence is TGTGCCAGCGGCTTAGATGTCGCCTACAATGAGCAGTTCTTC. The chain employs TRBV11-3 and TRBJ2-1; unclear D gene. Germline values: CDR1 SGHNT, CDR2 YENEEA. The CDR3 length is 14 residues.

This clonotype is judged medium-sized. The V gene is TRBV12-3 or TRBV12-4, the J gene TRBJ2-3, with 8 bases that match TRBD1. The CDR3 runs to 13 residues. The J segment lost 5 bases and the V segment lost 6 bases, leaving 4 bases of the junction unmatched. The CDR3 spells CASRTGVGDTQYF. In DNA, the CDR3 is TGTGCCAGCAGGACAGGGGTTGGAGATACGCAGTATTTT.

This clonotype was counted many times. The J gene is TRBJ2-3, the V gene TRBV3-1; the match to TRBD1 covers 7 bases. The CDR3 is 14 amino acids. J was trimmed by 0 bases and V by 5 bases; bases with no gene match: 2. The germline gives CDR1 LGHDT, CDR2 YNNKEL (reference sequence). For the CDR3, the DNA is TGTGCCAGCAGCAGGGACAGAAGCACAGATACGCAGTATTTT. It translates to CASSRDRSTDTQYF.

The chain employs TRBV3-1 and TRBJ2-1; 11 nucleotides line up with TRBD2. With V trimmed by 6 bases and J by 10 bases, 20 bases remained unmatched. CDR1 is LGHDT and CDR2 is YNNKEL in the germline V gene (reference sequence). This CDR3 region has 18 residues. The CDR3: CASSPPGLAEDLTREQFF. In DNA, the CDR3 is TGTGCCAGCAGTCCCCCGGGACTAGCGGAAGACCTTACAAGGGAGCAGTTCTTC.

The rearrangement links TRBV9 to TRBJ2-3; D unresolved. Trimming shortened V by 4 bases and J by 6 bases, and 9 bases separated the two germline ends. Germline V CDR1 and CDR2: SGDLS, YYNGEE. The CDR3 extends over 12 amino acids. CDR3 sequence reads: CASSKQSDTQYF. The DNA for the CDR3 is TGTGCCAGCAGCAAACAATCGGATACGCAGTATTTT.

By frequency in the sample, this clonotype is medium-sized. The V and J genes are TRBV7-9 and TRBJ1-2; D may be TRBD1 (5 bases). This CDR3 is built from 18 residues. V was pared by 4 bases and J by 2 bases, with 23 bases between. The germline V gene encodes CDR1 SEHNR and CDR2 FQNEAQ (reference sequence). CDR3 sequence (DNA): TGTGCCAGCAGCTCGACCCCCTTGTGGGGGAGCGGCAACTATGGCTACACCTTC. Translating it yields CASSSTPLWGSGNYGYTF.

This clonotype came up many times. The chain has TRBV7-2 and TRBJ2-5; D not resolved. The CDR3 is made up of 12 amino acids. Germline-derived CDR1 and CDR2 are SGHTA and FQGNSA. V lost 5 bases to trimming and J lost 0 bases, with 4 bases between them. CDR3 sequence: CASSRYQETQYF. CDR3 bases: TGTGCCAGCAGCCGATACCAAGAGACCCAGTACTTC.

This chain uses TRBV5-5 with TRBJ1-5, with unresolved D. V was shortened by 1 base and J by 15 bases, with 23 bases between the two germline ends. This CDR3 has 15 residues. CDR1 SGHKS and CDR2 YYEKEE come from the germline V gene (reference sequence). This CDR3 reads CASSLRLAGNQPGHF. DNA of the CDR3: TGTGCCAGCAGCTTGCGGTTGGCAGGCAATCAGCCCGGGCATTTT.

A word on this clonotype: Possible read error: a much larger clone is one base away. The V gene is TRBV6-2 or TRBV6-3, the J gene TRBJ2-5; D gene unclear. The J call may be faulty, since TRBJ2-1 better matches the DNA end. Germline V gene sequence: CDR1 MNHEY, CDR2 SVGEGT. The CDR3 covers 13 residues. The CDR3 loop is CTSSTSIDNEQFF. The DNA for the CDR3 is TGTACCAGCAGTACCAGCATAGACAATGAGCAGTTCTTC.

The chain carries TRBV27 and TRBJ1-5; D might be TRBD1 (5 bases). The CDR3 extends over 16 amino acids. From germline, CDR1 is MNHEY and CDR2 SMNVEV (reference sequence). V lost 4 bases and J 5 bases, leaving 18 bases between the germline ends. CDR3 sequence: CASSSRQGTYDQPQHF. CDR3 sequence (DNA): TGTGCCAGCAGTTCTCGACAAGGGACTTACGATCAGCCCCAGCATTTT.

Worth noting for this clonotype: A much larger clone differs from this one at a single base, so this may be a read error. V and J are TRBV19 and TRBJ2-7, with 9 bases matching TRBD1. The germline CDR1 and CDR2 sequences are LNHDA and SQIVND (reference sequence). Trimming cost V 10 bases and J 3 bases; bases outside gene matches: 10. The CDR3 is 14 amino acids. CDR3 nucleotide sequence: TGTGCCACCCCCTGGGGGACAGGGAACTACGAGCAGTACTTC. The encoded protein is CATPWGTGNYEQYF.

This clonotype is medium-sized (0.01 to 0.1%). V is TRBV6-5 and J is TRBJ1-6; TRBD1 aligns across 7 bases. The trim removed 0 bases at V and 9 bases at J, leaving 5 bases unmatched. The CDR3 runs to 15 residues. Germline V gene sequence: CDR1 MNHEY, CDR2 SVGAGI. DNA of the CDR3: TGTGCCAGCAGTTACTCTTTGACAGGGATTTCACCCCTCCACTTT. It translates to CASSYSLTGISPLHF.

By sample fraction, this clonotype is medium-sized. The chain recombines TRBV10-3 with TRBJ1-1; D gene ambiguous. The CDR3 runs to 11 residues. CDR1 and CDR2 (germline): ENHRY, SYGVKD. Trimming cost V 6 bases and J 3 bases, with 5 bases left between them. The CDR3 DNA is TGTGCCATCAGGAATTACACTGAAGCTTTCTTT. The encoded protein is CAIRNYTEAFF.

This clonotype was observed at least ten times. In DNA form, the CDR3 reads TGTGCCAGCAGCCCCCAGTACACCGGGGAGCTGTTTTTT. Protein product: CASSPQYTGELFF. J is TRBJ2-2 and V is TRBV14; D not resolved. With 4 bases removed from V and 3 bases from J, the gap between germline ends came to 6 bases. The germline V gene has CDR1 SGHDN and CDR2 FVKESK. The CDR3 sequence is 13 residues long.